These 13 T cell receptor beta chains share one sample of origin, sequenced in a study of T cell repertoires in cytomegalovirus infection. Antigens of these TCRs are unknown. Using its own MiXCR run on the reads, TCRdb lists one record per CDR3 protein. Seen here are 650,000 to 900,000 distinct CDR3 sequences, almost 30% observed once, and the top ten hold 10% to 15%. The sample consisted of cultured CD8+ T cells from PBMCs, taken from culture after CMV antigen stimulation. These receptors all come from a human donor in good health (CMV status not recorded). Some clones in this sample may be carry-over from other donors' samples.

The chain joins TRBV7-8 to TRBJ2-1, with TRBD2 matching over 7 bases. The germline V gene encodes CDR1 SGHVS and CDR2 FQNEAQ. The trim removed 0 bases at V and 0 bases at J, leaving 8 bases unmatched. The length of the CDR3 is 18 residues. For the CDR3, the DNA is TGTGCCAGCAGCTTAGCGGCCCTGGGCGGGAGCTCCTACAATGAGCAGTTCTTC. Amino acid sequence: CASSLAALGGSSYNEQFF.

This rearrangement joins TRBV4-2 to TRBJ1-4; possible D gene TRBD1, 6 bases. Germline CDR1 and CDR2: LGHNA and YNFKEQ. The germline V and J ends were trimmed by 0 bases and 5 bases, with 25 bases remaining between them. This CDR3 spans 20 amino acids. The CDR3 loop reads CASSQEAGPLAGGHNEKLFF. The CDR3 DNA sequence: TGTGCCAGCAGCCAAGAAGCGGGACCGCTAGCTGGGGGACACAATGAAAAACTGTTTTTT.

This clonotype turned up a few times. The V call is TRBV28, the J call TRBJ2-5; 11 nucleotides agree with TRBD1. This CDR3 region has 16 residues. Germline CDR1 is MDHEN and CDR2 is SYDVKM. V shed 4 bases and J 3 bases; nucleotides not matched to a gene: 7. CDR3 in amino acids: CASSWGDRGMKETQYF. The CDR3 coding sequence is TGTGCCAGCAGTTGGGGGGACAGGGGGATGAAAGAGACCCAGTACTTC.

This clonotype was observed a few times. V usage is TRBV7-8 and J usage is TRBJ2-5; D remains ambiguous. This CDR3 has 12 amino acids. CDR1 SGHVS and CDR2 FQNEAQ come from the germline V gene. The V end was cut by 2 bases, the J end by 5 bases, with 6 bases between. The chain's CDR3 is CASSLRFETQYF. CDR3 bases: TGTGCCAGCAGCTTAAGGTTTGAGACCCAGTACTTC.

The V gene is TRBV4-2, the J gene TRBJ2-3, with 8 bases fitting TRBD2. Germline assignment: CDR1 LGHNA and CDR2 YNFKEQ. V dropped 0 bases and J dropped 2; count of bases not matched to a gene: 7. This CDR3 has 17 amino acids. CDR3 residues: CASSQDLSGGYTDTQYF. In DNA form, the CDR3 reads TGTGCCAGCAGCCAAGATCTCAGCGGGGGATACACAGATACGCAGTATTTT.

This clonotype was detected only a few times. This CDR3 is CASSEKGTGGYGYTF. For the CDR3, the DNA is TGTGCCAGCAGTGAAAAAGGGACAGGGGGATATGGCTACACCTTC. This chain joins TRBV6-1 and TRBJ1-2; 11 bases are shared with TRBD1. J gave up 5 bases and V 2 bases, and 4 bases lay outside the gene matches. The CDR3 extends over 15 amino acids. Germline V gives CDR1 MNHNS, CDR2 SASEGT.

The chain recombines TRBV27 with TRBJ1-1, with a tentative D call TRBD1 (6 bases). The CDR3 totals 14 residues. CDR1 and CDR2 (germline): MNHEY, SMNVEV (reference sequence). V gave up 2 bases and J gave up 3 bases, with 10 bases separating them. The CDR3 DNA follows: TGTGCCAGCAGTTTACCGGGACAAGACACTGAAGCTTTCTTT. Translating it yields CASSLPGQDTEAFF.

The chain is built from TRBV20-1 and TRBJ2-7; no reliable D call. The V gene lost 3 bases and the J gene lost 2 bases, with 11 bases spanning the gap. Germline lookup yields CDR1 DFQATT and CDR2 SNEGSKA (reference sequence). The CDR3 is 13 amino acids. This CDR3 is CSASIRNPYEQYF. The DNA for the CDR3 is TGCAGTGCTAGTATCCGGAATCCCTACGAGCAGTACTTC.

In this sample, this clonotype turned up once. This chain uses TRBV15 with TRBJ1-5; D unresolved. The germline gives CDR1 LNHNV, CDR2 YYDKDF (reference sequence). Trimming pared 0 bases from V and 2 bases from J, leaving 5 bases between. CDR3 length equals 14 residues. CDR3 nucleotide sequence: TGTGCCACCAGCAGAGAAAGAGGCAATCAGCCCCAGCATTTT. Residues: CATSRERGNQPQHF.

As regards this clonotype: Because the CDR3 is missing its conserved closing phenylalanine or tryptophan, this is likely a read error. This rearrangement joins TRBV7-9 to TRBJ2-3, with 11 bases identical to TRBD1. Germline V gene lookup returns CDR1 SEHNR and CDR2 FQNEAQ (reference sequence). There are 16 residues in the CDR3. The junction had 10 bases not matched to a gene; V was cut back by 5 bases and J by 6 bases. The CDR3 DNA reads as TGTGCCAGCAGCCCTGGACAGGGGGCGAACTTGGATACGCAGTATTCT. This gives the protein CASSPGQGANLDTQYS.

This clonotype was seen a handful of times. The chain carries TRBV6-2 or TRBV6-3 and TRBJ2-2; possible D gene TRBD2, 5 bases. Germline lookup yields CDR1 MNHEY and CDR2 SVGEGT. The CDR3 sequence is 17 residues long. V lost 8 bases and J 2 bases, leaving 21 bases between the germline ends. The CDR3 reads CASSLTSADRNTGELFF. Here the CDR3 DNA reads TGTGCCAGCTCCCTAACTAGTGCTGATCGCAACACCGGGGAGCTGTTTTTT.

This clonotype showed up many times. This chain joins TRBV7-9 and TRBJ2-7, with 10 bases fitting TRBD2. CDR3 length: 17 residues. With V trimmed by 1 base and J by 9 bases, 15 bases remained unmatched. In germline, CDR1 is SEHNR, CDR2 FQNEAQ (reference sequence). CDR3 amino acids: CASSLGKLAGPSYRQYV. CDR3 DNA sequence: TGTGCCAGCAGCTTAGGAAAACTAGCGGGGCCTTCCTATCGGCAGTACGTC.

CDR3 sequence: CASSGLEGLCTGELFF. In DNA form, the CDR3 reads TGTGCCAGCAGTGGCCTGGAGGGGTTATGCACCGGGGAGCTGTTTTTT. This chain joins TRBV25-1 and TRBJ2-2; possible D gene TRBD2, 6 bases. V was trimmed by 4 bases and J by 4 bases, leaving 16 bases between them. Germline CDR1 MGHDK, CDR2 SYGVNS. This CDR3 contains 16 residues.